This T cell receptor (beta chain) appears in the sequencing data of a study of beta chain features in type 1 diabetes. Study conclusions and caveats: TCRB CDR3 length was moderately but significantly reduced in all four CD4+ subsets of Type 1 diabetes patients.

Expressed TCRB transcripts were sequenced because the isolated RNA had all been reverse transcribed beforehand. Profiling relied on immunoSEQ multiplex PCR, and the TCRdb table lists in-frame clones only, not all of them. The data contain some 220,000 clones, approximately 10% of them singletons. Heparinised blood was drawn once per donor, averaging around 120 mL. The table lists this clone with many counts. Its matching antigen is unknown. This CDR3 is built from 16 residues. CDR1 is SGDLS, CDR2 YYNGEE, per germline. Trimming shortened V by 3 bases and J by 0 bases, and 10 bases separated the two germline ends.

The clonotype was recovered from a man between 18 and 35 years old in good health. The specimen was central memory CD4+ T cells from blood. This chain connects TRBV9 to TRBJ2-6, with no clear D. The CDR3 loop reads CASSAQGFSGANVLTF. The CDR3 DNA sequence: TGTGCCAGCAGCGCCCAAGGGTTCTCTGGGGCCAACGTCCTGACTTTC.